The source of this T cell receptor (beta chain) is a study of beta chain features in type 1 diabetes. Overall study: Researchers looked at some 99 million sorted cells across all samples.

On this clone itself: What it binds is not known.

Germline V lookup: CDR1 SEHNR, CDR2 FQNEAQ (reference sequence). V was clipped by 8 bases and J by 0 bases, with 14 bases between them. The CDR3 runs to 15 residues. Every single donor gave one heparinised blood draw, and these averaged about 120 mL. Purity of each sorted population was above 95%. The study reverse transcribed the entire isolated RNA, so it sequenced expressed TCRB transcripts. Profiled with immunoSEQ multiplex PCR; TCRdb holds only in-frame clones, not every one. In the table there are around 280,000 clones, about 7.8% of which are singletons. Study findings and constraints: Type 1 diabetes patients had VDJ junctions that carried fewer insertions and more deletions.

The chain uses TRBV7-9 and TRBJ1-3, with a weak D call TRBD1 (6 bases). The sequenced sample consisted of central memory CD4+ T cells from blood. The sequence was collected from a woman aged 18-29 years in good health. The CDR3 coding sequence is TGTGCCAGCCGGAGGGGGGCCCACTCTGGAAACACCATATATTTT. It specifies CASRRGAHSGNTIYF.